Below, one TCR beta chain is given with its context. The antigen is unknown. The protocol was immunoSEQ multiplex PCR, while the TCRdb copy is restricted to in-frame clones and leaves out a portion. The sample contains some 33,000 clones, around four fifths of which appear only once. This specimen comes from a study of a mutant IDH1 vaccine in newly diagnosed glioma. In the study overall: Following radiotherapy alone, or alongside temozolomide cycles, vaccination was started after an interval of 4-6 weeks. Treated patients, around 60% male and approximately 40% female, averaged 40.4 years of age. Most had both radiotherapy and temozolomide beforehand; others had only one.

Time point indicated: week 11, during vaccination. Vaccinated patients received 300 ug of mutant IDH1 20-mer peptide per dose, with topical imiquimod. There were new WHO grade 3 or 4 astrocytomas in the donors, and these were IDH1-mutant and ATRX-lost. This CDR3 region has 15 residues. Looked up from germline, CDR1 is ENHRY and CDR2 is SYGVKD. V shed 5 bases and J 3 bases; nucleotides not matched to a gene: 10. This receptor was identified in a man aged 25-45 years with glioma. The chain carries TRBV10-3 and TRBJ2-7; 7 positions match TRBD1. Material: PBMCs, obtained from a glioma patient whose treatment included an IDH1 peptide vaccine. The CDR3 DNA reads TGTGCCATCAGTTCAACCGGGACAGAGCTCTACGAGCAGTACTTC. Its translation is CAISSTGTELYEQYF.